This T cell receptor (beta chain) originates from a study of Ad26.COV2.S vaccination and SARS-CoV-2 variants. Across the study: COV1001, an Ad26.COV2.S trial, supplied this vaccine-arm donor. In the study, Ad26.COV2.S was injected intramuscularly once, or twice 56 days apart.

The CDR3 has 16 amino acids. V lost 6 bases, J lost 4 bases, and 20 bases lay in between. Germline loops: CDR1 SGHRS, CDR2 YFSETQ. TCRdb's copy holds only in-frame clones and misses some; the assay was immunoSEQ multiplex PCR. The table shows approximately 480,000 clones, with about 83% occurring only once. Treatment in this sample: about 20 received Ad26.COV2.S at low or high dose, single or two shots; roughly five received placebo; per-sample allocation not given. The investigators took samples on day 63 after the first vaccine or placebo injection. The sample in question was peripheral blood, obtained in a trial of Ad26.COV2.S vaccine versus placebo. The chain is built from TRBV5-1 and TRBJ2-1; D is unresolved. The source of this sequence is a person between 18 and 65 years old who received the Ad26.COV2.S COVID-19 vaccine or a placebo. CDR3: CASTESVGGSYNEQFF. CDR3 coding DNA: TGCGCCAGCACCGAGTCTGTGGGCGGCTCTTACAATGAGCAGTTCTTC. The complete variable domain, with remaining parts taken from reference TRBV5-1 and TRBJ2-1, reads KAGVTQTPRYLIKTRGQQVTLSCSPISGHRSVSWYQQTPGQGLQFLFEYFSETQRNKGNFPGRFSGRQFSNSRSEMNVSTLELGDSALYLCASTESVGGSYNEQFFGPGTRLTVL.